The clone carrying this T cell receptor (beta chain) came up many times. Its specificity is unknown. RNA transcripts provided the template for amplifying TCR beta CDR3 regions. After a first-round RT-PCR with HTBI primers, a second-round multiplex PCR was run. Each CDR3 protein is one row after TCRdb ran MiXCR on the multiplex PCR reads. The table lists 170,000 or so distinct CDR3 sequences, 37% of them singletons. Symptoms, serum thyroxine and TRAb, thyroid ultrasound, and orbital computed tomography formed the diagnostic basis. Sampling over 7.5 ml of fresh peripheral blood provided the PBMCs. Trimming shortened V by 4 bases and J by 5 bases, and 11 bases separated the two germline ends. This CDR3 spans 13 amino acids. CDR1 is LNHDA and CDR2 is SQIVND in the germline V gene (reference sequence). The source of the sample is a study of Graves' ophthalmopathy and Graves' hyperthyroidism. Findings and limits, study-wide: A majority of expanded thyroid clonotypes exceeding 0.001 frequency were likewise present in blood. The model forecast ophthalmopathy progression, reaching around 66% sensitivity and about 75% specificity.

Sequenced: peripheral blood. This TCR came from a woman between 40 and 55 years old with Graves' ophthalmopathy. The chain has TRBV19 and TRBJ1-1; D is undetermined. This CDR3 reads CASSKYQSTEAFF. The CDR3 DNA sequence: TGTGCCAGTAGTAAATACCAGAGTACTGAAGCTTTCTTT.